Here is one T cell receptor beta chain with its context. The antigen is not known. Libraries for TCRalpha and TCRbeta carried sample barcodes and unique molecular identifiers via 5'RACE. TCRdb re-analysed the 5' RACE reads in MiXCR, keeping a single row per CDR3 protein. The sample comprises about 500,000 distinct CDR3 sequences, about a fifth of which are singletons, and roughly an eighth rests with the top ten. V lost 4 bases, J lost 0 bases, and 6 bases stayed unmatched. The CDR3 covers 16 residues. Germline V gene data show CDR1 as SGHRS and CDR2 as YFSETQ. The sample comes from a study of T-cell memory formation after mild COVID-19. About the research overall: Across donors, TCR clusters were largely donor specific.

Study outcomes and limitations: Clones shrinking from day 15 to 85 showed even CD4/CD8 mixes; later expanders tilted CD4+. Those CD4+ clones that contracted were mainly in CM and EM (CD8+ ones in EMRA).

The TCR comes from an adult woman who had mild COVID-19 (a few samples of this study predate the infection). Cell type and time point are not known. The sample taken for sequencing was PBMCs or a T cell subset sorted from them (not recorded which). J is TRBJ2-4 and V is TRBV5-1, with 8 bases that match TRBD1. DNA for the CDR3: TGCGCCAGCAGCACAGGGACAGGAGTAGCCAAAAACATTCAGTACTTC. This translates into CASSTGTGVAKNIQYF.